This TCR beta chain was sequenced for a study of T cells in Graves' hyperthyroidism and ophthalmopathy. CDR1 is SGHTA and CDR2 is FQGNSA in the germline V gene. This CDR3 is built from 13 residues. V was shortened by 5 bases and J by 8 bases, with 12 bases between the two germline ends. It was RNA transcripts that yielded the amplified TCR beta CDR3 regions. HTBI primers were the set used in a first-round RT-PCR of the TCR CDR3. TCRdb passed the multiplex PCR reads through MiXCR, listing each CDR3 protein once. The data contain 300,000 to 400,000 distinct CDR3 sequences, around a sixth of them singletons.

What was sequenced was blood. The sequence was collected from a woman aged 45-65 years with Graves' hyperthyroidism. The V gene is TRBV7-2, the J gene TRBJ1-4, with a weak D call TRBD1 (5 bases). CDR3 region: CASSRPAGEKLFF. CDR3 nucleotides: TGTGCCAGCAGCCGGCCAGCAGGGGAAAAACTGTTTTTT.